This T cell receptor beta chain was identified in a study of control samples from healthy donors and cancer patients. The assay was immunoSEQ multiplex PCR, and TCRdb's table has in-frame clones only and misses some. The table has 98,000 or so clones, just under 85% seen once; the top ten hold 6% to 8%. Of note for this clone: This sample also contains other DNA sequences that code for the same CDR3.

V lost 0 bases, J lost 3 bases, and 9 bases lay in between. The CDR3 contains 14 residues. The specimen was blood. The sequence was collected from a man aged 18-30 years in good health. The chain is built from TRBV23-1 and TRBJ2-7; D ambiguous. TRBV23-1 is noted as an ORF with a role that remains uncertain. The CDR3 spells CASSQSGRSYEQYF. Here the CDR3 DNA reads TGCGCCAGCAGTCAATCCGGACGGAGCTACGAGCAGTACTTC.